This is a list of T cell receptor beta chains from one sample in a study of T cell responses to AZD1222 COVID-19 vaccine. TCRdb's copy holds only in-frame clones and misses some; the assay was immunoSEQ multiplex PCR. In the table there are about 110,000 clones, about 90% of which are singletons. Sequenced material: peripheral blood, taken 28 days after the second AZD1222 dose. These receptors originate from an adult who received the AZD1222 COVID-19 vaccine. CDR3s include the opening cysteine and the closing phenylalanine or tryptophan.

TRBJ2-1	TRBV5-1	CASSAEGPNNEQFF
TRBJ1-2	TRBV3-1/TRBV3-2	CASSLGQSTNYGYTF
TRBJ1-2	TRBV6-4	CASSDSYRRGWYGYTF
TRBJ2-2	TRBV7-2	CASSSTVTGELFF
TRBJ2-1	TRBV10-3	CANAGDYDPNEQFF
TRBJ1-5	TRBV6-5	CASSYGYDQPQHF
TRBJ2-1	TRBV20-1	CSSSRRGSYNEQFF
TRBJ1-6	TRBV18	CASSPGGDSPLHF
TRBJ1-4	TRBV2	CASTAGIATNEKLFF
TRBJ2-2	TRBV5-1	CASSPDRPNTGELFF
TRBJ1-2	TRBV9	CASSVGKGGQTIYGYTF
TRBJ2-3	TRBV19	CASSRGAGFTDTQYF
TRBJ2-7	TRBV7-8	CASSLGTGEQYF
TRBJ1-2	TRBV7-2	CASSLKQGSYGYTF
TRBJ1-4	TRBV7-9	CASSRQGAGEKLFF
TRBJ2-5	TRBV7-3	CASSSDGGETQYF
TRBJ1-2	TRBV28	CASSLNYGYTF
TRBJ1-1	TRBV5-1	CASSFAAGNPTEAFF